This T cell receptor beta chain comes out of a study of blood T cell repertoires in COVID-19. Study background: The origin of the acute and convalescent COVID-19 samples was the United States, Italy and Spain. T cells, B-cell-depleted T cells, or PBMCs provided the cDNA or gDNA that served as material.

Methods used by the authors: Amplification from reference gene primers served as the basis for estimated nucleated cell counts. Assay: immunoSEQ multiplex PCR; the TCRdb copy retains only in-frame clones and omits some. D and trimming were read from the DNA, whereas the V and J calls and clone size are those reported in that table. The sample gives roughly 40,000 clones, approximately 92% of which show up once; around 0.34% is in the top ten. V lost 2 bases, J lost 0 bases, and 4 bases stayed unmatched. The CDR3 covers 15 residues. CDR1 and CDR2 (germline): SGHAT, FQDESV (reference sequence). Patients from Seattle were sampled longitudinally, starting during active infection.

The chain recombines TRBV11-1 with TRBJ2-7, with TRBD2 matching over 7 bases. The material sequenced was peripheral blood. The sequence came from a man aged 50 to 59 with COVID-19, enrolled during active disease. CDR3 region: CASSLHPSGSYEQYF. The CDR3 DNA reads as TGTGCCAGCAGCTTACACCCTAGCGGCTCCTACGAGCAGTACTTC.